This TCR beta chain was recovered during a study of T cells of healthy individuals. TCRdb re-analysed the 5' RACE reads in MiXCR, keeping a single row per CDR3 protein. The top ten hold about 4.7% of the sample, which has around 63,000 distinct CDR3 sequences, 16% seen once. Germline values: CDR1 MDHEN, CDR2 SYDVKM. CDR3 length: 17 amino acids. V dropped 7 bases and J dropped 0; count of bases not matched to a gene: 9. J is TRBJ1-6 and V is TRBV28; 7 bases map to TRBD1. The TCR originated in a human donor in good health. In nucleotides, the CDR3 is TGTGCCAGCAACCCCGGGGACAGTAGCTCCTATAATTCACCCCTCCACTTT. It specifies CASNPGDSSSYNSPLHF.